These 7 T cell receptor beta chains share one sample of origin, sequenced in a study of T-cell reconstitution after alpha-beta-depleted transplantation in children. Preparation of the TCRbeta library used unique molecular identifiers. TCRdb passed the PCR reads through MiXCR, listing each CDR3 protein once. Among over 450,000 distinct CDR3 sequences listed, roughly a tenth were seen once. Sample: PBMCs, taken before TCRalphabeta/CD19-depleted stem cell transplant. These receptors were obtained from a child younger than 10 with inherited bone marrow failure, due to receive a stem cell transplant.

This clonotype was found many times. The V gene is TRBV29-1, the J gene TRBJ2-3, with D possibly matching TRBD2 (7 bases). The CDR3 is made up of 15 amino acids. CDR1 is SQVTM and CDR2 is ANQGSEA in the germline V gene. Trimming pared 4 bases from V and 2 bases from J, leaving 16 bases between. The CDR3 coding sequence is TGCAGCGTTGCCCAAGGGGGGGCATCCACAGATACGCAGTATTTT. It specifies CSVAQGGASTDTQYF.

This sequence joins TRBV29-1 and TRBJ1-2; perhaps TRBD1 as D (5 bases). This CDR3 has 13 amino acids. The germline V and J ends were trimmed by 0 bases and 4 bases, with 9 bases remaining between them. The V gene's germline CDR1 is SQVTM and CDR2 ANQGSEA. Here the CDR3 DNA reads TGCAGCGTTGAAGAAGCAGGGACCTATGGCTACACCTTC. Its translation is CSVEEAGTYGYTF.

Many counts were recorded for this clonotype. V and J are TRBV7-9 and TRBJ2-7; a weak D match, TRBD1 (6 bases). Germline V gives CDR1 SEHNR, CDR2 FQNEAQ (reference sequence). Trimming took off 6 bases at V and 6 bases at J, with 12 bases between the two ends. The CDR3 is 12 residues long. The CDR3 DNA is TGTGCCAGCAGTCCAGGGGCGGGCGAGCAGTACTTC. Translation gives CASSPGAGEQYF.

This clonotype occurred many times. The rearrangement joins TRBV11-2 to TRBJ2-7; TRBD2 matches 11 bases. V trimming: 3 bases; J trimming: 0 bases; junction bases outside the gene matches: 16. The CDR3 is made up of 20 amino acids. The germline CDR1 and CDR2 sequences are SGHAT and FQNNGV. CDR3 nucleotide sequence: TGTGCCAGCAGCTTTGGGAGGATCGGACTAGCGGGTGATTCCTCCTACGAGCAGTACTTC. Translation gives CASSFGRIGLAGDSSYEQYF.

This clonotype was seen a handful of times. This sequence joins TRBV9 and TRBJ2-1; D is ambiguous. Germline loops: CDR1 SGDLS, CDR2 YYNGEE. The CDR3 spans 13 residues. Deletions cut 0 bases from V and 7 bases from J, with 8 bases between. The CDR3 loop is CASSVAAANEQFF. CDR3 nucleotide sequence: TGTGCCAGCAGCGTAGCCGCGGCGAATGAGCAGTTCTTC.

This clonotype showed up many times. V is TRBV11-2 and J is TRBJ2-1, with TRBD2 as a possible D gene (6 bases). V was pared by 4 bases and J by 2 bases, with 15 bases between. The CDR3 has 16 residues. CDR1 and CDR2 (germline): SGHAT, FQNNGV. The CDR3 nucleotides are TGTGCCAGCAGCTCTACCTTAGCGGACACCTACAATGAGCAGTTCTTC. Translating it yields CASSSTLADTYNEQFF.

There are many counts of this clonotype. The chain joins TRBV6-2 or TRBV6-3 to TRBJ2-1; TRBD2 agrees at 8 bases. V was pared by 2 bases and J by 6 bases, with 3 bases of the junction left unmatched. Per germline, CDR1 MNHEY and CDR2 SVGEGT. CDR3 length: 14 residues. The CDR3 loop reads CASSYGTSVNEQFF. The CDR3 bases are TGTGCCAGCAGTTACGGGACTAGTGTCAATGAGCAGTTCTTC.